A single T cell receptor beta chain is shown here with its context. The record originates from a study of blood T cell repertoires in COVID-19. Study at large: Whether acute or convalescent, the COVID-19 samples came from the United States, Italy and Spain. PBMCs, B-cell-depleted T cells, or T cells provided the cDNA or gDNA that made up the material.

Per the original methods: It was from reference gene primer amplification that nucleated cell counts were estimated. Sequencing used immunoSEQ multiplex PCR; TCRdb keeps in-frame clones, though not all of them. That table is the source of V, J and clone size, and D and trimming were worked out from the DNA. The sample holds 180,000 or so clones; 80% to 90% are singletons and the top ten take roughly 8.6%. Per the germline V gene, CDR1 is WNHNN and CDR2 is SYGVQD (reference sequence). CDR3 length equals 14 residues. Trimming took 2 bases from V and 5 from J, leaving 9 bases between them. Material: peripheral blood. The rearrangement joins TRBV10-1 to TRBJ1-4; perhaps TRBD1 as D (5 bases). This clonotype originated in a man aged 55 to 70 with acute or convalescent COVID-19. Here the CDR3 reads CASSERGINEKLFF. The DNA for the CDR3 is TGCGCCAGCAGTGAGCGGGGGATCAATGAAAAACTGTTTTTT.